This TCR beta chain comes out of a study of T cells in Graves' hyperthyroidism and ophthalmopathy. Study-wide context: Blood was drawn when the patient was first diagnosed and still untreated.

Only a few counts were recorded for this clonotype. CDR1 SGDLS and CDR2 YYNGEE come from the germline V gene. V was shortened by 1 base and J by 0 bases, with 10 bases between the two germline ends. The CDR3 loop spans 16 amino acids. Ophthalmopathy patients had moderate-to-severe active disease, CAS ≥3, NOSPECS ≥4, and disease duration under 3 months. Each diagnosis drew on symptoms, thyroxine, TRAb, thyroid ultrasound and orbital computed tomography findings. PBMCs were collected from an approximately 10 ml volume of fresh peripheral blood. TCR beta CDR3 regions were amplified from RNA transcripts. HTBI primers were employed in a first-round RT-PCR of the TCR CDR3. TCRdb redid the calling of the multiplex PCR reads with MiXCR, one entry per CDR3 protein. The table includes more than 500,000 distinct CDR3 sequences, about 16% detected once.

The sample consisted of blood. This rearrangement joins TRBV9 to TRBJ2-2, with D possibly being TRBD2 (5 bases). The source of this sequence is a woman aged 25 to 39 with Graves' ophthalmopathy. CDR3 amino acids: CASSVTGISNTGELFF. CDR3 sequence (DNA): TGTGCCAGCAGCGTAACCGGGATTTCGAACACCGGGGAGCTGTTTTTT.